The 17 T cell receptor beta chains listed next were all sequenced from one sample in a study of cytomegalovirus exposure and HLA in healthy donors. 13 Jbeta primers and 60 Vbeta primers were used for the PCR. Repertoires were generated with immunoSEQ multiplex PCR, while TCRdb's copy carries only in-frame clones and drops some. The data show 150,000 to 200,000 clones, with 75% to 85% seen just once and about 1.9% held by the top ten. The sample comprised PBMCs. The receptors originated from a woman between 18 and 30 years old in good health and CMV-seronegative.

The V call is TRBV7-2, the J call TRBJ2-7, with 7 bases that match TRBD1. The CDR3 is 15 residues long. With 4 bases clipped from V and 2 bases from J, the junction kept 8 bases outside the gene matches. Per germline, CDR1 SGHTA and CDR2 FQGNSA. The CDR3 DNA reads as TGTGCCAGCAGCTCTGGACAGGACCTTACCTACGAGCAGTACTTC. As protein: CASSSGQDLTYEQYF. The entire variable domain, with the rest obtained from reference TRBV7-2 and TRBJ2-7, is as follows: GAGVSQSPSNKVTEKGKDVELRCDPISGHTALYWYRQSLGQGLEFLIYFQGNSAPDKSGLPSDRFSAERTGGSVSTLTIQRTQQEDSAVYLCASSSGQDLTYEQYFGPGTRLTVT.

This chain links TRBV11-2 with TRBJ2-7, with D maybe TRBD1 (6 bases). The germline V and J ends were trimmed by 3 bases and 6 bases, with 18 bases remaining between them. The CDR3 runs 15 residues. Germline values: CDR1 SGHAT, CDR2 FQNNGV. The CDR3 region is CASSFDRLQLAEQYF. The CDR3 region has the DNA TGTGCCAGCAGCTTTGACAGGCTTCAACTTGCCGAGCAGTACTTC.

This clone was found a few times. V is TRBV4-2 and J is TRBJ2-7, with TRBD2 as a possible D gene (5 bases). Deletions cut 0 bases from V and 0 bases from J, with 15 bases between. This CDR3 region has 17 residues. Per germline, CDR1 LGHNA and CDR2 YNFKEQ. The CDR3 coding sequence is TGTGCCAGCAGCCAAGATCCCACGGGCGGGTACTCCTACGAGCAGTACTTC. Translated, it gives CASSQDPTGGYSYEQYF.

The CDR3 DNA follows: TGTGCCAGCAGACGCACTAGCGGGGGGGGAGAGACCCAGTACTTC. This translates into CASRRTSGGGETQYF. The chain combines TRBV2 with TRBJ2-5, with TRBD2 matching over 13 bases. Germline assignment: CDR1 SNHLY and CDR2 FYNNEI. V shed 6 bases, J shed 4 bases, and the junction held 5 bases outside the gene matches. CDR3 length: 15 residues.

In this sample, this clone turned up a few times. This chain connects TRBV28 to TRBJ1-1; the D gene is possibly TRBD1 (5 bases). In germline, CDR1 is MDHEN, CDR2 SYDVKM. The CDR3 extends over 13 amino acids. V lost 5 bases and J lost 7, with 14 bases in between. The CDR3 DNA sequence: TGTGCCAGCAGTCTTGTAGGGGTCAGTGAAGCTTTCTTT. Its protein is CASSLVGVSEAFF.

The chain has TRBV29-1 and TRBJ1-2; 11 positions agree with TRBD1. The germline CDR1 and CDR2 sequences are SQVTM and ANQGSEA. V lost 7 bases, J lost 1 base, and 11 bases stayed unmatched. The CDR3 is made up of 16 amino acids. The CDR3 protein is CSAYRDRGNGNYGYTF. Here the CDR3 DNA reads TGCAGCGCATACCGGGACAGGGGGAACGGTAACTATGGCTACACCTTC.

V is TRBV7-9 and J is TRBJ2-3; 7 positions match TRBD2. The CDR3 contains 17 residues. The V gene end was trimmed by 3 bases and the J gene end by 0 bases; junction bases not matched to a gene: 9. Germline lookup yields CDR1 SEHNR and CDR2 FQNEAQ (reference sequence). The CDR3 sequence: CASSFRFAGVSTDTQYF. In DNA, the CDR3 is TGTGCCAGCAGCTTTAGATTCGCGGGAGTTAGCACAGATACGCAGTATTTT.

The sample holds a few counts of this clone. This chain joins TRBV11-2 and TRBJ1-2; TRBD1 agrees at 9 bases. Germline lookup yields CDR1 SGHAT and CDR2 FQNNGV. V shed 5 bases, J shed 6 bases, and the junction held 7 bases outside the gene matches. The CDR3 extends over 14 amino acids. The CDR3 region is CASSRDRVGNGYTF. In DNA form, the CDR3 reads TGTGCCAGCAGCCGGGACAGGGTAGGGAATGGCTACACCTTC.

This clone was seen once. V usage is TRBV6-1 and J usage is TRBJ1-5; D gene unclear. The germline V gene encodes CDR1 MNHNS and CDR2 SASEGT. There are 13 residues in the CDR3. V lost 1 base and J 5 bases, leaving 6 bases between the germline ends. CDR3 protein: CASSEDGYQPQHF. CDR3 nucleotides: TGTGCCAGCAGTGAAGACGGGTATCAGCCCCAGCATTTT.

This clone was seen more than once but under ten times. The chain employs TRBV19 and TRBJ2-4, with D possibly being TRBD1 (6 bases). Germline-derived CDR1 and CDR2 are LNHDA and SQIVND (reference sequence). The CDR3 has 16 residues. The V gene lost 4 bases and the J gene lost 2 bases, with 15 bases spanning the gap. CDR3 sequence: CASSSPDRPTKNIQYF. CDR3 coding DNA: TGTGCCAGTAGTAGCCCGGACAGACCGACCAAAAACATTCAGTACTTC.

The genes are TRBV19 and TRBJ1-5; 8 nucleotides agree with TRBD1. From germline, CDR1 is LNHDA and CDR2 SQIVND (reference sequence). This CDR3 comprises 17 residues. J lost 0 bases, V lost 6 bases, and 10 bases had no gene match. This CDR3 is CASSLNGQGYSNQPQHF. The CDR3, as DNA: TGTGCCAGTAGCCTCAACGGACAGGGTTATAGCAATCAGCCCCAGCATTTT.

The chain uses TRBV7-3 and TRBJ2-1, with D unclear. The germline V and J ends were trimmed by 5 bases and 3 bases, with 5 bases remaining between them. The CDR3 extends over 12 amino acids. Germline CDR1 reads SGHTA; CDR2 reads FQGTGA. The CDR3 nucleotides are TGTGCCAGCAGCCAGGACTACAATGAGCAGTTCTTC. Amino acid sequence: CASSQDYNEQFF.

The chain employs TRBV7-9 and TRBJ1-1; TRBD1 matches at 8 bases. J gave up 5 bases and V 2 bases, and 4 bases lay outside the gene matches. The germline V gene has CDR1 SEHNR and CDR2 FQNEAQ (reference sequence). The CDR3 length is 14 residues. This chain's CDR3 is CASSLSGGKTEAFF. CDR3 DNA sequence: TGTGCCAGCAGCTTATCAGGGGGCAAGACTGAAGCTTTCTTT.

The chain links TRBV2 to TRBJ1-5, with 8 bases lining up with TRBD1. Germline V lookup: CDR1 SNHLY, CDR2 FYNNEI. After removal of 5 bases from V and 3 bases from J, the junction contained 6 bases not matched to a gene. The CDR3 extends over 15 amino acids. The CDR3 loop is CASSTRQGFNQPQHF. The DNA for the CDR3 is TGTGCCAGCAGTACTAGACAGGGGTTCAATCAGCCCCAGCATTTT.

The V and J genes are TRBV23-1 and TRBJ1-1; possibly TRBD1 for D (6 bases). TRBV23-1 is recorded as an ORF, its role being uncertain. CDR3 length: 14 amino acids. The V and J ends lost 0 bases and 12 bases respectively, with 17 bases between them. For the CDR3, the DNA is TGCGCCAGCAGTCAATCAGGACAGAACATGAACACTTTCTTT. It is translated as CASSQSGQNMNTFF.

The CDR3 loop is CASLRGTGLSTEAFF. CDR3 DNA sequence: TGTGCCAGCCTAAGGGGGACAGGGTTGAGCACTGAAGCTTTCTTT. The genes are TRBV27 and TRBJ1-1; TRBD1 matches 9 bases. The CDR3 covers 15 residues. V gave up 8 bases and J gave up 4 bases; unmatched junction bases: 11. From germline, CDR1 is MNHEY and CDR2 SMNVEV (reference sequence).

This rearrangement joins TRBV4-1 to TRBJ2-2; 7 bases are a match to TRBD2. With V trimmed by 6 bases and J by 0 bases, 10 bases remained unmatched. CDR1 MGHRA and CDR2 YSYEKL come from the germline V gene. There are 17 residues in the CDR3. The CDR3 loop is CASRQLLSGSNTGELFF. CDR3 DNA sequence: TGCGCCAGCAGACAGCTTCTTAGCGGGTCGAACACCGGGGAGCTGTTTTTT.